The clone carrying this T cell receptor beta chain is deemed medium-sized. What it recognizes is unknown. A mixed TRB-A/B primer pool amplified rearranged TRB by multiplex touch-down PCR. A single record per CDR3 protein comes from TCRdb applying MiXCR to the multiplex PCR reads. The sample records around 1,600 distinct CDR3 sequences, 28% being singletons. This sample was included in a study of T cell repertoires in aging, cancer and after chemotherapy. Across the whole study: Pre- and post-chemotherapy samples were paired from glioblastoma patients treated with temozolomide-based therapy.

TCR beta rearrangements were amplified from peripheral blood genomic DNA. This CDR3 contains 13 residues. The germline CDR1 and CDR2 sequences are MNHEY and SVGAGI. The V end was cut by 4 bases, the J end by 4 bases, with 9 bases between. Study-wide findings and caveats: In each cancer cohort, median generation probability increased across chemotherapy, suggesting thymic output rebounded. Untreated cancer patients had significantly lower blood TCR diversity than age-matched healthy donors. Healthy donors lost TCR diversity with age mainly through richness, cancer patients through richness and evenness.

The chain carries TRBV6-5 and TRBJ2-3; D not resolved. Sequencing used blood. The clonotype comes from a human donor with a solid tumor. DNA for the CDR3: TGTGCCAGCAGTTTGCGAAGGGCAGATACGCAGTATTTT. It codes for CASSLRRADTQYF.